These 20 T cell receptor beta chains originate from one sample sequenced in a study of read filtering for tumor transcriptome and immune sequencing. This library used approximately 390 ng RNA and molecular barcoded adaptors spanning alpha/delta and beta/gamma chains. MiXCR was run by TCRdb on the reads, yielding one entry per CDR3 protein. The data show approximately 57,000 distinct CDR3 sequences, about 12% seen once. The sample was a population of CD138-negative cells sorted from bone marrow. These receptors all come from a donor at least 40 years old with multiple myeloma.

This clonotype was observed many times. This chain links TRBV6-5 with TRBJ2-1; 10 bases align to TRBD2. V shed 2 bases, J shed 6 bases, and the junction held 7 bases outside the gene matches. Germline-derived CDR1 and CDR2 are MNHEY and SVGAGI. This CDR3 spans 16 amino acids. CDR3 DNA sequence: TGTGCCAGCAGTTACCAAGCGGGGGGGTTAGGCAATGAGCAGTTCTTC. Translated: CASSYQAGGLGNEQFF.

This clonotype appeared once. This may arise from a read error, as a much more abundant clone is one base away. The J gene is TRBJ2-2, the V gene TRBV9; the D gene is possibly TRBD1 (6 bases). CDR3 length: 14 residues. Germline loops: CDR1 SGDLS, CDR2 YYNGEE. The CDR3 DNA reads as TGTGGCAGCAGCCCCACAGGGTATGGCGGGGAGCTGTTTTTT. It specifies CGSSPTGYGGELFF. Based on the CDR3 plus reference TRBV9 and TRBJ2-2, the full variable domain is DSGVTQTPKHLITATGQRVTLRCSPRSGDLSVYWYQQSLDQGLQFLIQYYNGEERAKGNILERFSAQQFPDLHSELNLSSLELGDSALYFCGSSPTGYGGELFFGEGSRLTVL.

This clonotype appeared a few times. This chain uses TRBV5-6 with TRBJ2-1; 8 bases are shared with TRBD1. V shed 3 bases and J 0 bases; nucleotides not matched to a gene: 8. Germline CDR1 reads SGHDT; CDR2 reads YYEEEE. This CDR3 comprises 17 residues. The CDR3 loop reads CASSSSGQGFSYNEQFF. DNA for the CDR3: TGTGCCAGCAGCTCCAGCGGACAGGGCTTCTCCTACAATGAGCAGTTCTTC.

This clonotype occurred many times. The V call is TRBV7-3, the J call TRBJ2-1; D is perhaps TRBD2 (5 bases). CDR3 length equals 15 residues. V shed 6 bases and J shed 0 bases, with 12 bases lying between them. Germline lookup yields CDR1 SGHTA and CDR2 FQGTGA. The CDR3 nucleotides read TGTGCCAGCAGTTTGGACTTCAGCTCCTACAATGAGCAGTTCTTC. Translating gives CASSLDFSSYNEQFF.

To note about this clonotype: This may be a read error, as it is one base from a much larger clone. The V and J genes are TRBV6-2 or TRBV6-3 and TRBJ1-5, with a weak D call TRBD1 (5 bases). Germline values: CDR1 MNHEY, CDR2 SVGEGT. There are 12 residues in the CDR3. This CDR3 reads CATDRGNLPQHF. CDR3 DNA: TGTGCCACAGACAGAGGCAATCTGCCCCAGCATTTT.

To note about this clonotype: Given a much more abundant clone one base away, this may be a read error. The V call is TRBV7-8, the J call TRBJ2-2; TRBD2 might be the D (5 bases). The length of the CDR3 is 14 residues. Germline V CDR1 and CDR2: SGHVS, FQNEAQ. DNA of the CDR3: TGTGCCAGCAGCTTATTCGTAAACACCGGGGAGCTGTCTTTT. Translating it yields CASSLFVNTGELSF.

This clonotype has more than one count but fewer than ten. The V and J genes are TRBV12-3 or TRBV12-4 and TRBJ1-3, with 7 bases lining up with TRBD1. V was pared by 4 bases and J by 4 bases, with 4 bases of the junction left unmatched. There are 14 residues in the CDR3. The CDR3 spells CASSWTGPGNTIYF. In DNA, the CDR3 is TGTGCCAGCAGTTGGACAGGTCCCGGAAACACCATATATTTT.

The gene calls are TRBV6-2 or TRBV6-3 and TRBJ1-6; 7 bases fit TRBD1. The V gene end was trimmed by 11 bases and the J gene end by 9 bases; junction bases not matched to a gene: 10. In germline, CDR1 is MNHEY, CDR2 SVGEGT. The CDR3 extends over 13 amino acids. This CDR3 is CAGRDRVVSPLHF. The CDR3 nucleotides read TGTGCCGGCCGTGACAGGGTGGTTTCACCCCTCCACTTT.

This clonotype was detected many times. The chain combines TRBV12-3 or TRBV12-4 with TRBJ2-1; no clear D. V shed 7 bases and J shed 2 bases, with 18 bases lying between them. This CDR3 is 16 amino acids long. CDR3 sequence (DNA): TGTGCCAGCACCTTCTCCCGGGCCTTTCCCTACAATGAGCAGTTCTTC. Amino acids: CASTFSRAFPYNEQFF.

This clonotype was seen many times. The chain joins TRBV30 to TRBJ2-2; unclear D gene. The CDR3 covers 13 residues. Between the trimmed V and J ends, which lost 0 bases and 4 bases, there was a span of 6 bases. Per germline, CDR1 GTSNPN and CDR2 SVGIG (reference sequence). CDR3 bases: TGTGCCTGGAGTGTACGGTTCACCGGGGAGCTGTTTTTT. Translating gives CAWSVRFTGELFF.

This clonotype was counted ten times or more. V gene TRBV6-2 or TRBV6-3 combines with J gene TRBJ1-1, with unresolved D. CDR3 size: 13 residues. From germline, CDR1 is MNHEY and CDR2 SVGEGT. Trimming removed 0 bases from V and 7 bases from J, with 9 bases in between. This CDR3 is CASSYSSQHEAFF. The CDR3, as DNA: TGTGCCAGCAGTTACTCGAGTCAGCATGAAGCTTTCTTT.

This clonotype has ten or more counts. The gene calls are TRBV25-1 and TRBJ2-7; tentatively, D is TRBD1 or TRBD2 (6 bases each). The germline V gene has CDR1 MGHDK and CDR2 SYGVNS. This CDR3 region has 13 residues. With 4 bases removed from V and 2 bases from J, the gap between germline ends came to 9 bases. The CDR3 here is CASSGGAPYEQYF. CDR3 DNA sequence: TGTGCCAGCAGTGGGGGGGCCCCCTACGAGCAGTACTTC.

This clonotype showed up many times. The chain carries TRBV9 and TRBJ2-3, with TRBD2 matching 9 bases. Germline CDR1 is SGDLS and CDR2 is YYNGEE. There are 16 residues in the CDR3. V lost 3 bases to trimming and J lost 1 base; unmatched junction nucleotides: 6. In DNA, the CDR3 is TGTGCCAGCAGCGGCCGCGGGGGGGCCCGCACAGATACGCAGTATTTT. This translates into CASSGRGGARTDTQYF.

The sample holds many counts of this clonotype. V and J are TRBV10-2 and TRBJ1-4; 8 bases fit TRBD1. The V and J ends lost 6 bases and 3 bases, in that order; junction bases with no gene match: 3. CDR3 size: 14 residues. The V gene's germline CDR1 is WSHSY and CDR2 SAAADI. The CDR3 nucleotides read TGCGCCAGCAGCCAGGGGGCAGCTAATGAAAAACTGTTTTTT. This sequence encodes CASSQGAANEKLFF.

This clonotype was seen many times. This chain uses TRBV3-1 with TRBJ2-7, with a tentative D call TRBD2 (6 bases). V dropped 1 base and J dropped 6 bases, with 13 bases sitting between them. The CDR3 is 14 amino acids. From germline, CDR1 is LGHDT and CDR2 YNNKEL (reference sequence). CDR3: CASSQAGGEAEQYF. DNA of the CDR3: TGTGCCAGCAGCCAAGCGGGCGGGGAGGCCGAGCAGTACTTC.

The chain uses TRBV5-1 and TRBJ2-2; TRBD1 agrees at 8 bases. CDR1 is SGHRS, CDR2 YFSETQ, per germline. The CDR3 is 16 residues long. With V trimmed by 4 bases and J by 4 bases, 9 bases remained unmatched. DNA of the CDR3: TGCGCCAGCAGCGAGCAGGGGGCGTCGGGCACCGGGGAGCTGTTTTTT. It specifies CASSEQGASGTGELFF.

This clonotype was observed at least ten times. This chain connects TRBV7-8 to TRBJ1-5, with D tentatively TRBD1 (5 bases). V was clipped by 1 base and J by 6 bases, with 10 bases between them. Germline assignment: CDR1 SGHVS and CDR2 FQNEAQ. This CDR3 region has 14 residues. DNA of the CDR3: TGTGCCAGCAGCTTAGACTCGGGGCGTCAGCCCCAGCATTTT. It is translated as CASSLDSGRQPQHF.

Many counts were recorded for this clonotype. The chain carries TRBV2 and TRBJ1-4; D gene uncertain. Trimming removed 10 bases at V and 0 bases at J, with 6 bases between. CDR3 length equals 12 residues. CDR1 SNHLY and CDR2 FYNNEI come from the germline V gene. CDR3 protein: CAKGPTNEKLFF. CDR3 in DNA: TGTGCCAAGGGTCCAACTAATGAAAAACTGTTTTTT.

Points on this clonotype: Given the absence of the conserved phenylalanine or tryptophan at the CDR3 end, a read error is likely. The chain combines TRBV19 with TRBJ2-3; no clear D. Trimming pared 3 bases from V and 6 bases from J, leaving 13 bases between. CDR3 length: 14 residues. CDR1 is LNHDA, CDR2 SQIVND, per germline (reference sequence). CDR3 protein: CASSIEKGRDTQYL. In DNA, the CDR3 is TGTGCCAGTAGTATCGAGAAAGGCCGCGATACGCAGTATCTT.

As concerns this clonotype: Compared with germline, one end of the junction differs, possibly owing to a read error. The rearrangement links TRBV5-4 to TRBJ2-6; TRBD1 is a possible D gene (5 bases). Germline CDR1 is SGHNT and CDR2 is YYREEE (reference sequence). There are 16 residues in the CDR3. The CDR3 bases are TGTGCCAGCAGCTTGGGGCGGAATTCTGGGGCCAACGTCCTGACTTTT. Residues: CASSLGRNSGANVLTF. Filled out from reference TRBV5-4 and TRBJ2-6, the complete variable domain reads ETGVTQSPTHLIKTRGQQVTLRCSSQSGHNTVSWYQQALGQGPQFIFQYYREEENGRGNFPPRFSGLQFPNYSSELNVNALELDDSALYLCASSLGRNSGANVLTFGAGSRLTVL.